These T cell receptor beta chains were read from a single sample in a study of blood T cell repertoires in COVID-19. Here immunoSEQ multiplex PCR was the method, and the copy in TCRdb shows in-frame clones only, minus some. The table includes some 40,000 clones, just over 90% detected once. The sequenced sample was peripheral blood. The origin of the receptors is a man aged 50 to 59 with COVID-19, enrolled during active disease. CDR3s leave out the opening cysteine and the closing phenylalanine or tryptophan. Rows may omit the clone size; those that give it use once, few, many or a size class.

V gene: TRBV27; clone size: .; J gene: TRBJ1-3; CDR3 protein: ASSPVATLRVSGNTIY
V gene: TRBV5-6; clone size: .; J gene: TRBJ1-5; CDR3 protein: ASSPTGDGQPQH
V gene: TRBV30; clone size: .; J gene: TRBJ1-2; CDR3 protein: AWSIRSGRDLSGYT
V gene: TRBV29-1; clone size: .; J gene: TRBJ1-5; CDR3 protein: SVGTGISNQPQH
V gene: TRBV2; clone size: .; J gene: TRBJ1-2; CDR3 protein: ASSQLPGTGGGYT
V gene: TRBV6-5; clone size: once; J gene: TRBJ1-1; CDR3 protein: ASSLSGYLNTEAF
V gene: TRBV18; clone size: .; J gene: TRBJ1-5; CDR3 protein: ASSAGTGAQPQH
V gene: TRBV19; clone size: .; J gene: TRBJ1-1; CDR3 protein: ASQFEQGTRYRGRNTEAF
V gene: TRBV4-1; clone size: few; J gene: TRBJ1-5; CDR3 protein: ASSVRDISNQPQH
V gene: TRBV11-3; clone size: .; J gene: TRBJ2-3; CDR3 protein: ASSWDYRDTQY
V gene: TRBV4-1; clone size: .; J gene: TRBJ1-1; CDR3 protein: ASSPQLDRTLRRAF
V gene: TRBV5-4; clone size: .; J gene: TRBJ2-7; CDR3 protein: ASSRGVAGGLYEQY
V gene: TRBV5-4; clone size: .; J gene: TRBJ1-6; CDR3 protein: ASSKRQGDYNSPLH
V gene: TRBV2; clone size: .; J gene: TRBJ2-3; CDR3 protein: ASSEPGRSTDTQY
V gene: TRBV7-9; clone size: once; J gene: TRBJ2-5; CDR3 protein: ASSLGTGLGETQY
V gene: TRBV2; clone size: once; J gene: TRBJ1-1; CDR3 protein: ASSSMNTEAF
V gene: TRBV3-1/TRBV3-2; clone size: .; J gene: TRBJ2-3; CDR3 protein: ASSRKEVAATDTQY
V gene: TRBV3-1/TRBV3-2; clone size: .; J gene: TRBJ2-7; CDR3 protein: ASSPRRGLWEQY
V gene: TRBV7-9; clone size: .; J gene: TRBJ2-1; CDR3 protein: ASSDRPSGRFDEQF